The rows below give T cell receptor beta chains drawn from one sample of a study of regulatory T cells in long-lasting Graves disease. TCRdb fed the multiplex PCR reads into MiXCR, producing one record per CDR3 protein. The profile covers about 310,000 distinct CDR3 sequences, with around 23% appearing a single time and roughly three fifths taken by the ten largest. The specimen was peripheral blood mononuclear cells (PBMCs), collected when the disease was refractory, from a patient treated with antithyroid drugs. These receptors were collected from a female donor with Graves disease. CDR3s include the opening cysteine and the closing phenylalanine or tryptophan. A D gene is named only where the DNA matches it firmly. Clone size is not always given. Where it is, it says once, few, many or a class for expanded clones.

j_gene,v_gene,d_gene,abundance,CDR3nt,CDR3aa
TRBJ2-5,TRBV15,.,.,TGTGCCACCAGCAGACCTACGGGGGAAGAGACCCAGTACTTC,CATSRPTGEETQYF
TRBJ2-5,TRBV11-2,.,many,TGTGCCAGCAGCTTAGAGTATCCCCAAGAGACCCAGTACTTC,CASSLEYPQETQYF
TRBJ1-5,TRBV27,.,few,TGTGCCAGCGGCATTGGTCAGCCCCAGCATTTT,CASGIGQPQHF
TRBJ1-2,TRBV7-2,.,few,TGTGCCAGCAGCCTCAACAGGGCGGCTAACTATGGCTACACCTTC,CASSLNRAANYGYTF
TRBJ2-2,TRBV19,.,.,TGTGCCAGTAGTATAGACCGCAAGATCAACACCGGGGAGCTGTTTTTT,CASSIDRKINTGELFF
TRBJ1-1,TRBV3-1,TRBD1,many,TGTGCCAGCAGCCGAACAGGGGGCGTTGAGCCTGAAGCTTTCTTT,CASSRTGGVEPEAFF
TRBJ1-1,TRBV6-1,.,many,TGTGCCAGCAGTCCAAGTAAGGTAATGAACACTGAAGCTTTCTTT,CASSPSKVMNTEAFF
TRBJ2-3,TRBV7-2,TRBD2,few,TGTGCCAGCAGCCCTTTGCTAGCGGGAGTAACAGATACGCAGTATTTT,CASSPLLAGVTDTQYF
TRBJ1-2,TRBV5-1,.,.,TGCGCCAGCAGCTTGGACAGCACAGGGACCTATGGCTACACCTTC,CASSLDSTGTYGYTF
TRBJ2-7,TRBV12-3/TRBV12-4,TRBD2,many,TGTGCCAGCAGTCTCCAAGGGACTAGTAGCGAGCAGTACTTC,CASSLQGTSSEQYF
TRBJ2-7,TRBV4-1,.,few,TGCGCCAGCAGCCAAATTCAAACTTCGGAGCAGTACTTC,CASSQIQTSEQYF
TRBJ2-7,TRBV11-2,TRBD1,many,TGTGCCAGCAGCTGGGACAGGGTGATCTACGAGCAGTACTTC,CASSWDRVIYEQYF
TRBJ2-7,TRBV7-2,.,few,TGTGCCAGCAGCTTTGGTCTGTGGGGCTCTTCCTACGAGCAGTACTTC,CASSFGLWGSSYEQYF
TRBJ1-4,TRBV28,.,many,TGTGCCAGCAGAGGGACACCACCTAATGAAAAACTGTTTTTT,CASRGTPPNEKLFF
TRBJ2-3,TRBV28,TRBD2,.,TGTGCCAGCAGTTTACAAGACTTAGCGGGTAGCACAGATACGCAGTATTTT,CASSLQDLAGSTDTQYF
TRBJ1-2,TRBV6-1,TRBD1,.,TGTGCCAGCAGCCACGGACAGGGCTCGTATGGCTACACCTTC,CASSHGQGSYGYTF
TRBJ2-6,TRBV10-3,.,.,TGTGCCATCAGTGCCGAGGGCCCCTCTGGGGCCAACGTCCTGACTTTC,CAISAEGPSGANVLTF
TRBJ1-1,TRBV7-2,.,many,TGTGCCAGCAGCCCGCATGGGGGAATGAACACTGAAGCTTTCTTT,CASSPHGGMNTEAFF